This T cell receptor (beta chain) was sequenced during a study of blood T cell repertoires in COVID-19. CDR1 and CDR2 (germline): LGHNA, YNFKEQ. The CDR3 spans 18 residues. V lost 0 bases to trimming and J lost 0 bases; unmatched junction nucleotides: 7. This clone was picked up one time. The assay was immunoSEQ multiplex PCR, and TCRdb's table has in-frame clones only and misses some. The sample yields fewer than 350,000 clones, just over 85% seen once. The chain links TRBV4-2 to TRBJ2-1; 8 nucleotides line up with TRBD2. The origin of this receptor is a woman in her forties with acute COVID-19. The sample comprised PBMCs or T cells enriched from blood (not recorded which). In DNA form, the CDR3 reads TGTGCCAGCAGCCAAGATCGGACTAGCAGAAGCTCCTACAATGAGCAGTTCTTC. Its translation: CASSQDRTSRSSYNEQFF.